These T cell receptor beta chains were read from a single sample in a study of PD-1 blockade in mismatch repair-deficient tumors. Data came from immunoSEQ multiplex PCR; TCRdb stores just in-frame clones and leaves some out. The repertoire includes some 48,000 clones, 77% of them detected once, and around 3.5% sits in the top ten. Source: PBMCs, taken before pembrolizumab treatment. All receptors derive from an adult with mismatch repair-deficient cancer. CDR3s leave out the opening cysteine and the closing phenylalanine or tryptophan. D genes are given only for firm matches. A clone size is listed for some rows: how often the clone was seen (once, few, many), or a class if it is expanded.

.	.	TRBV27	TRBJ1-1	ASSKSMNTEAF
.	.	TRBV10-3	TRBJ2-7	AISESSQGYYEQY
.	few	TRBV25-1	TRBJ1-5	ASSEGGQPQH
TRBD1	many	TRBV6-5	TRBJ1-5	ASSYGTGVDQPQH
.	.	TRBV28	TRBJ2-7	ASSETYEQY
.	.	TRBV5-6	TRBJ1-2	ASSLVQLDYGYT
.	.	TRBV18	TRBJ1-3	ASSPERGNTIY
TRBD2	.	TRBV25-1	TRBJ2-1	ASSEYGGRIGEQF
.	few	TRBV4-2	TRBJ1-5	ASSQETSNQPQH
.	.	TRBV4-3	TRBJ1-4	ASSLILATNEKLF
.	.	TRBV15	TRBJ1-2	ATSRVQESGYT
.	.	TRBV7-2	TRBJ2-7	ASSSLGQALTYEQY
.	few	TRBV6-1	TRBJ2-1	ASSGGGTGPYNEQF
.	.	TRBV30	TRBJ2-7	AWSVPDPYEQY
.	.	TRBV27	TRBJ1-2	ASSLNRLNYGYT
TRBD1	.	TRBV6-1	TRBJ2-7	ASSEIYVGTGVYEQY
TRBD2	.	TRBV19	TRBJ2-2	ASSASLAGAGELF
.	.	TRBV7-3	TRBJ2-3	ASSPGGSAQY
.	.	TRBV18	TRBJ1-1	ASSPRPLRDTEAF
.	few	TRBV19	TRBJ1-5	ASSIDRFQPQH
.	.	TRBV19	TRBJ1-5	ASSNNLNQPQH
.	once	TRBV5-4	TRBJ2-5	ASSPSVGRETQY
.	.	TRBV5-1	TRBJ1-1	ASSSLGDKDEAF
TRBD1	.	TRBV5-1	TRBJ2-7	ASSLMTGYNEQY
TRBD1	.	TRBV7-2	TRBJ1-5	ASSLRDSNQPQH
.	.	TRBV19	TRBJ2-7	ASSFGLTGYEQY
TRBD1	few	TRBV29-1	TRBJ2-1	SVDGTVDSSSYNEQF
.	once	TRBV20-1	TRBJ2-5	SVGDSGTQY
.	few	TRBV5-5	TRBJ2-2	ATTRGSNTGELF
.	once	TRBV4-2	TRBJ2-3	ASSLGDTQY
.	.	TRBV5-4	TRBJ2-6	ASSPSVLGQANSGANVLT
.	once	TRBV7-9	TRBJ2-3	ASSLLEVSTDTQY
.	.	TRBV30	TRBJ1-4	AWSRNSNEKLF
.	.	TRBV5-6	TRBJ1-4	ASSFGTGTTNEKLF
.	.	TRBV28	TRBJ1-4	ASSSGSTNEKLF
.	.	TRBV5-1	TRBJ2-1	ASSLRNEQF
TRBD1	few	TRBV9	TRBJ1-5	ASSPGTGSNQPQH
TRBD2	.	TRBV29-1	TRBJ2-1	SPPTSGRDEQF
.	once	TRBV7-3	TRBJ2-3	ASSLLHQYTQY
.	.	TRBV27	TRBJ1-2	ASSFDRRYGYT
.	once	TRBV9	TRBJ1-1	ASSVGGDTEAF
.	.	TRBV5-1	TRBJ2-3	ASSLPDEADTQY
.	.	TRBV11-2	TRBJ2-3	ASSATPGSTDTQY
TRBD2	.	TRBV7-6	TRBJ2-1	ASSLVPAGNSYNEQF
.	.	TRBV15	TRBJ2-2	ATSRDSAYTGELF
TRBD2	.	TRBV7-9	TRBJ2-3	ASSTQLAGETDTQY
.	.	TRBV6-5	TRBJ1-5	ASSYRGGNQPQH